This T cell receptor beta chain was identified in a study of T cell responses to AZD1222 COVID-19 vaccine. The table lists this clone with a count of one. What it binds is unknown. Losses at the gene ends were 4 bases for V and 5 bases for J; bases not matched to a gene: 9. The length of the CDR3 is 15 residues. Germline values: CDR1 SGHKS, CDR2 YYEKEE (reference sequence). Findings and caveats of the study: Following two doses of AZD1222, Spike-specific TCR breadth and depth rose.

Method: immunoSEQ multiplex PCR; TCRdb's copy keeps in-frame clones and lacks some. The sample lists some 120,000 clones; about 90% were seen once. This clonotype was obtained from an adult in good health. The input for sequencing was peripheral blood, taken on day 0 of AZD1222 vaccination. This chain joins TRBV5-5 and TRBJ1-5, with TRBD1 matching over 7 bases. CDR3 nucleotide sequence: TGTGCCAGCAGCGTCACCGGGACAGCCTATCAGCCCCAGCATTTT. Residues: CASSVTGTAYQPQHF.